Presented here are 11 T cell receptor beta chains from one specimen sequenced in a study of blood T cells in healthy people across ages (dated by TCRdb to between 2014 and 2016). Library construction relied on 5' RACE. Data came from an Illumina HiSeq 2500. A second PCR of roughly 6 to 11 cycles was performed with a sample-barcoded 5' primer and a J-beta primer mix. TCRdb trimmed the raw reads at Q25, called clones with MiXCR and kept productive beta chains. One record per CDR3 amino acid sequence lists the most common genes and DNA. The sample table shows roughly 800,000 distinct CDR3 sequences, and about 62% are seen once. The leading ten clones occupy about 20% of the sample. The source material was blood. All receptors come from a man aged 30 to 39 in good health.

The rearrangement joins TRBV7-9 to TRBJ1-4; 7 bases fit TRBD1. CDR1 SEHNR and CDR2 FQNEAQ come from the germline V gene (reference sequence). V lost 8 bases to trimming and J lost 5 bases; unmatched junction nucleotides: 8. This CDR3 spans 14 amino acids. In DNA form, the CDR3 reads TGTGCCAGCGGAGACAGGGAATTAAATGAAAAACTGTTTTTT. Encoded protein: CASGDRELNEKLFF.

The chain has TRBV7-2 and TRBJ2-1; TRBD2 matches 7 bases. Trimming took 8 bases from V and 8 from J; bases not matched to a gene: 12. Germline CDR1 and CDR2: SGHTA and FQGNSA. The CDR3 consists of 14 residues. The CDR3 DNA reads TGTGCCAGCTGTAAAACCCCCGGGGGGTATGAGCAGTTCTTC. It translates to CASCKTPGGYEQFF.

This clonotype was seen a handful of times. V usage is TRBV29-1 and J usage is TRBJ2-3, with unresolved D. Trimming removed 5 bases at V and 0 bases at J, with 3 bases between. CDR3 length: 11 amino acids. CDR1 and CDR2 (germline): SQVTM, ANQGSEA. The CDR3 sequence is CSVLSTDTQYF. The CDR3 nucleotides are TGCAGCGTTCTGAGCACAGATACGCAGTATTTT.

This clonotype turned up a few times. The chain carries TRBV4-2 and TRBJ2-3; 8 bases map to TRBD2. Germline-derived CDR1 and CDR2 are LGHNA and YNFKEQ. This CDR3 is 15 amino acids long. Unmatched junction bases numbered 8, after V lost 4 bases and J lost 5 bases. CDR3 sequence reads: CASSPPSGGEDTQYF. The CDR3 DNA reads as TGTGCCAGCAGCCCACCGTCGGGGGGGGAAGATACGCAGTATTTT.

This chain uses TRBV5-1 with TRBJ2-3, with 9 nucleotides matching TRBD2. Germline V gene sequence: CDR1 SGHRS, CDR2 YFSETQ. The CDR3 spans 17 residues. The junction had 7 bases not matched to a gene; V was cut back by 0 bases and J by 2 bases. For the CDR3, the DNA is TGCGCCAGCAGCTTGGGTCTTAGCGGGAGACTCACAGATACGCAGTATTTT. Translation gives CASSLGLSGRLTDTQYF.

The V and J genes are TRBV14 and TRBJ1-6, with D possibly matching TRBD1 (6 bases). V was trimmed by 8 bases and J by 9 bases, leaving 14 bases between them. The CDR3 extends over 13 amino acids. Per germline, CDR1 SGHDN and CDR2 FVKESK. The CDR3 coding sequence is TGTGCCAGCCACCGGGACATTGGTTCACCCCTCCACTTT. Its translation is CASHRDIGSPLHF.

J is TRBJ2-3 and V is TRBV3-1, with D possibly TRBD2 on 6 matching bases. Trimming took off 0 bases at V and 4 bases at J, with 14 bases between the two ends. Per germline, CDR1 LGHDT and CDR2 YNNKEL (reference sequence). CDR3 length: 16 amino acids. The CDR3 nucleotides read TGTGCCAGCAGCCAAGATCTGGGGGGTCCGTCAGATACGCAGTATTTT. Encoded protein: CASSQDLGGPSDTQYF.

V gene TRBV11-2 combines with J gene TRBJ2-6; the D gene is possibly TRBD2 (5 bases). This CDR3 spans 18 amino acids. Deletions cut 1 base from V and 0 bases from J, with 13 bases between. The V gene's germline CDR1 is SGHAT and CDR2 FQNNGV. The CDR3 loop is CASSLVPDCYSGANVLTF. In DNA form, the CDR3 reads TGTGCCAGCAGCTTAGTCCCGGACTGCTACTCTGGGGCCAACGTCCTGACTTTC. Using reference TRBV11-2 and TRBJ2-6 for the parts outside the CDR3, the full variable domain is EAGVAQSPRYKIIEKRQSVAFWCNPISGHATLYWYQQILGQGPKLLIQFQNNGVVDDSQLPKDRFSAERLKGVDSTLKIQPAKLEDSAVYLCASSLVPDCYSGANVLTFGAGSRLTVL.

Details on this clonotype: One end of the junction varies from germline; a read error may be responsible. The rearrangement uses TRBV7-3 and TRBJ2-5; D is perhaps TRBD1 (5 bases). The J call is uncertain, as TRBJ2-7 better fits the DNA end. CDR3 length: 13 residues. CDR1 is SGHTA, CDR2 FQGTGA, per germline. CDR3 sequence: CVSSSGPYYEQYF. In DNA, the CDR3 is TGTGTCAGCAGCTCAGGGCCTTATTACGAGCAGTACTTC.

The chain couples TRBV25-1 to TRBJ1-2; D gene ambiguous. CDR3 size: 14 residues. Trimming removed 1 base at V and 9 bases at J, with 15 bases between. Germline V lookup: CDR1 MGHDK, CDR2 SYGVNS. This chain's CDR3 is CASSELAEPRSYTF. CDR3 in DNA: TGTGCCAGCAGTGAATTAGCAGAACCGAGAAGCTACACCTTC.

The sample holds one count of this clonotype. The rearrangement uses TRBV27 and TRBJ2-7, with D perhaps matching TRBD1 or TRBD2 (7 bases each). The CDR3 length is 17 residues. CDR1 MNHEY and CDR2 SMNVEV come from the germline V gene (reference sequence). V was pared by 8 bases and J by 0 bases, with 23 bases between. The CDR3 spells CASRWTRGTVHSYEQYF. As DNA, the CDR3 is TGTGCCAGCCGATGGACTAGGGGGACAGTTCACTCCTACGAGCAGTACTTC.